This T cell receptor beta chain is drawn from a study of shared clonotypes between healthy human individuals. Generated by immunoSEQ multiplex PCR, the TCRdb table keeps only in-frame clones and is missing some. The table includes around 2.5 million clones, roughly 93% detected once. About this clone itself: Its specificity is unknown.

Whole-study findings and limits: Estimated clonotype richness was generally higher in naive than memory subsets.

The source is a man aged 18 to 29 in good health. Some clones in this sample may be carry-over from other donors' samples. Sequenced: naive CD4+ T cells from PBMCs. Described subset: CD45RA+ positively selected.

The CDR3 reads CASSLAGLAFDTQYF. In nucleotides, the CDR3 is TGTGCCAGCAGCTTGGCCGGACTAGCATTCGATACGCAGTATTTT. The rearrangement joins TRBV5-4 to TRBJ2-3; 8 bases are a match to TRBD2. Trimming at V came to 0 bases and at J to 6 bases, leaving 6 bases not matched to a gene. This CDR3 spans 15 amino acids. CDR1 and CDR2 from the germline V gene are SGHNT and YYREEE (reference sequence).